The clone carrying this TCR beta chain was observed once. TCRdb keeps only in-frame clones here, not all; method: immunoSEQ multiplex PCR. The sample has under 600,000 clones, about 96% seen once; the top ten hold around 0.067%. This entry is derived from a study of shared clonotypes between healthy human individuals. Germline V gene data show CDR1 as SEHNR and CDR2 as FQNEAQ (reference sequence). There are 15 residues in the CDR3. The V gene lost 10 bases and the J gene lost 2 bases, with 18 bases spanning the gap. The V call is TRBV7-9, the J call TRBJ2-1, with TRBD2 as a possible D gene (5 bases). The sequencing input was naive CD4+ T cells sorted from blood. Stated subset: CD45RA+ positively selected. This sequence was found in a woman aged 25 to 39 in good health. The CDR3 loop is CAINPPGSTYNEQFF. CDR3 sequence (DNA): TGTGCCATCAACCCCCCGGGGTCTACCTACAATGAGCAGTTCTTC.